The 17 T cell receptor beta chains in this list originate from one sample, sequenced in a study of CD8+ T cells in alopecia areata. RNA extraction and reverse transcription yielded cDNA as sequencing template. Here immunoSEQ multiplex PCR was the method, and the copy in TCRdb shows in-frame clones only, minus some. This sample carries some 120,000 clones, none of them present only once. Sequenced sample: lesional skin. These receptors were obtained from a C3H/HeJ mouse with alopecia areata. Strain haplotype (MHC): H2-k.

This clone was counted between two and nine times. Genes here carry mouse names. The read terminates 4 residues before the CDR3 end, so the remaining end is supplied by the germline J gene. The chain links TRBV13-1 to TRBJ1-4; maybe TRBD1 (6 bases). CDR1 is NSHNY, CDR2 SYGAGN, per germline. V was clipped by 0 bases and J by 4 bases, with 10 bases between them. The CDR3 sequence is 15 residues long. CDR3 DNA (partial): TGTGCCAGCAGTGATGTGCGGGACAACAACGAA. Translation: CASSDVRDNNE. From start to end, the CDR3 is CASSDVRDNNERLFF.

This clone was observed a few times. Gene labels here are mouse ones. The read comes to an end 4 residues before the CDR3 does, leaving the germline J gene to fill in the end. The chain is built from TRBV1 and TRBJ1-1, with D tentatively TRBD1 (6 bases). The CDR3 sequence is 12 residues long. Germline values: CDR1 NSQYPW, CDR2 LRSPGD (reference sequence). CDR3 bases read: TGCACCTGCAGTGGGACAGTTGGA. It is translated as CTCSGTVG. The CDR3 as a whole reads CTCSGTVGEVFF.

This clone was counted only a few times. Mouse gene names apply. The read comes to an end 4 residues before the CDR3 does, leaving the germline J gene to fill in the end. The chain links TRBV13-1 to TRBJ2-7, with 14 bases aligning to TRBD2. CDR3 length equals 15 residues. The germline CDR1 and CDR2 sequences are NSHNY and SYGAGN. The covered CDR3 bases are TGTGCCAGCAGTGATCGGGACTGGGGGGGCGAT. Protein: CASSDRDWGGD. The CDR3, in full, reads CASSDRDWGGDEQYF.

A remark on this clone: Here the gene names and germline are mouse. The CDR3 loop is CAWSSRDNYEQYF. CDR3 bases read: TGTGCCTGGAGTTCCCGGGACAATTAT. V usage is TRBV31 and J usage is TRBJ2-7, with D possibly TRBD1 on 6 matching bases. The CDR3 end is not reached by the read, which stops 4 residues before it; the germline J gene fills it in. Germline V lookup: CDR1 GKSSPN, CDR2 SITVG. The CDR3 extends over 13 amino acids.

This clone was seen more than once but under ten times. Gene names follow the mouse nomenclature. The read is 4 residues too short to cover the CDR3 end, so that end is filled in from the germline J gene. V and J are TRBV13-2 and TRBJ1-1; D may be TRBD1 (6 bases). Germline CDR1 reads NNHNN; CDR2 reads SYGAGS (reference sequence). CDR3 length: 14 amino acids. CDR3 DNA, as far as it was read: TGTGCCAGCGCCGGACTGGGGGGGCGCGGA. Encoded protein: CASAGLGGRG. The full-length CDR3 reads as CASAGLGGRGEVFF.

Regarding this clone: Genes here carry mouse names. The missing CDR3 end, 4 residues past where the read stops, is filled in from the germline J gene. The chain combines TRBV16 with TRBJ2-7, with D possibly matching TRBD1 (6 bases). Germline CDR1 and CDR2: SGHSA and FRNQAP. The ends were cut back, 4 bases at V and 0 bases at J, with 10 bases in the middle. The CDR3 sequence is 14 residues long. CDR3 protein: CASSSSGVSYEQYF. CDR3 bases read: TGTGCAAGCAGCTCTTCAGGGGTCTCCTAT.

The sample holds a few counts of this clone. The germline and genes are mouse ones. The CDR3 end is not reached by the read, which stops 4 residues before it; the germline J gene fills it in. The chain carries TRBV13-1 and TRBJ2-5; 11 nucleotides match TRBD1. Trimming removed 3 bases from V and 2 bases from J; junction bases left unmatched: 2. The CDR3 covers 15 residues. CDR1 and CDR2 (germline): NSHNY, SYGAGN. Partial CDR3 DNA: TGTGCCAGCAGTGGGACAGGGGGCACCCAAGAC. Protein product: CASSGTGGTQD. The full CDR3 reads CASSGTGGTQDTQYF.

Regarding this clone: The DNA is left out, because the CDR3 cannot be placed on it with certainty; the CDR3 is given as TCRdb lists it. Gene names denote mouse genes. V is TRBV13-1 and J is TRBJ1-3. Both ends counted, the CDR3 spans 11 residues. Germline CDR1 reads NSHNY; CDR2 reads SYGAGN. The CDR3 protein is CASSDTWGLYF.

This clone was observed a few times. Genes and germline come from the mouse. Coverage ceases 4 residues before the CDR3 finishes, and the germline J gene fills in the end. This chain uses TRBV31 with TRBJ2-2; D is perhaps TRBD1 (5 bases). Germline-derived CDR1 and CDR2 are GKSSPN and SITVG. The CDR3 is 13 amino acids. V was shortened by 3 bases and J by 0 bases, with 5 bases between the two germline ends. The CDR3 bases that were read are TGTGCCTGGAGGACAGCAAACACCGGG. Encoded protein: CAWRTANTG. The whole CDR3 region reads CAWRTANTGQLYF. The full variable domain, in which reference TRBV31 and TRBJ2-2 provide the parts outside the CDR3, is AQTIHQWPVAEIKAVGSPLSLGCTIKGKSSPNLYWYWQATGGTLQQLFYSITVGQVESVVQLNLSASRPKDDQFILSTEKLLLSHSGFYLCAWRTANTGQLYFGEGSKLTVL.

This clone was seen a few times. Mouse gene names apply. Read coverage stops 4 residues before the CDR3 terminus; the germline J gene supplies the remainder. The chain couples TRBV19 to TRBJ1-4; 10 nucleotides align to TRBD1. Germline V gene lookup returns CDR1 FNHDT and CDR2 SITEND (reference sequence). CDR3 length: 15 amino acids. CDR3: CASSTGTGDGERLFF. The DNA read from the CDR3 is TGTGCCAGCAGTACCGGGACAGGGGACGGCGAA.

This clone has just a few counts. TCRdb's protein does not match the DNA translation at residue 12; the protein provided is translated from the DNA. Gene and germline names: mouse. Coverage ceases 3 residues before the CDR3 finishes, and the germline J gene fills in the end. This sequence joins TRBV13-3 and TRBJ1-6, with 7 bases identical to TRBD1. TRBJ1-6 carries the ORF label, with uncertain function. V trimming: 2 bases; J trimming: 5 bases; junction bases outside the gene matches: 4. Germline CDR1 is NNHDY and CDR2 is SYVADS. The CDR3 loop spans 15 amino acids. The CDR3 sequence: CASSEGRGDNSPLYF. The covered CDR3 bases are TGTGCCAGCAGTGAGGGCAGGGGGGATAATTCGCCC.

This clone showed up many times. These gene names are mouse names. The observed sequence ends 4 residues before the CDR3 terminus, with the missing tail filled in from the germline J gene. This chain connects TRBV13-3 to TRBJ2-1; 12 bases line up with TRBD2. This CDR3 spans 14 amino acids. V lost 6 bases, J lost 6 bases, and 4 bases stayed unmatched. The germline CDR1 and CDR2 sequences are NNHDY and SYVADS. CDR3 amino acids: CASIDWGGAAEQFF. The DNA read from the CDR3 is TGTGCCAGCATCGACTGGGGGGGCGCTGCT.

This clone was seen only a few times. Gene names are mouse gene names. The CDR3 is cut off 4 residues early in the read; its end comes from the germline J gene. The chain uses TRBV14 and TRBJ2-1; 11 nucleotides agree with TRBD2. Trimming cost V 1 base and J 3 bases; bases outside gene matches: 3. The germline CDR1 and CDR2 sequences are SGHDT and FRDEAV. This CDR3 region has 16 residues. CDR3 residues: CASSFRLGGFYAEQFF. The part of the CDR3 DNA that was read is TGTGCCAGCAGTTTCAGACTGGGGGGGTTCTATGCT.

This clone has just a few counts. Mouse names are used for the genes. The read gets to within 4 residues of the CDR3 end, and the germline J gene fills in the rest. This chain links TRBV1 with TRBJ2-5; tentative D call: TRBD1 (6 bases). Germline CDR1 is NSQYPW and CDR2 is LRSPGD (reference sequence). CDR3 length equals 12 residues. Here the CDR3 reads CTCRRGGDTQYF. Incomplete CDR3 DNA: TGCACCTGCAGGCGAGGGGGAGAC. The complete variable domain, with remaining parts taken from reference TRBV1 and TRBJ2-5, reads VTLLEQNPRWRLVPRGQAVNLRCILKNSQYPWMSWYQQDLQKQLQWLFTLRSPGDKEVKSLPGADYLATRVTDTELRLQVANMSQGRTLYCTCRRGGDTQYFGPGTRLLVL.

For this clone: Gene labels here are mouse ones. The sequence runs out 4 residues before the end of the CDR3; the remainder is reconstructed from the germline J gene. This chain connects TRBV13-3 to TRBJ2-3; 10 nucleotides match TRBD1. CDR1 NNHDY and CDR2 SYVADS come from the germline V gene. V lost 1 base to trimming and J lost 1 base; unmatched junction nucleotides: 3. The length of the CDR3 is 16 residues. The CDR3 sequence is CASSDPTGGGAETLYF. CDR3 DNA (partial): TGTGCCAGCAGTGATCCGACAGGGGGCGGTGCAGAA.

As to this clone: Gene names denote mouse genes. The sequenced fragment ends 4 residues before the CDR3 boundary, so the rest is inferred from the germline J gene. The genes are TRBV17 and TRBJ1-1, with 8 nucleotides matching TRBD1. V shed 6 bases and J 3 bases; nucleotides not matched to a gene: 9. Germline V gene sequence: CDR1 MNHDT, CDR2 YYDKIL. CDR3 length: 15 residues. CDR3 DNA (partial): TGTGCTAGCAGCCTTAGGACAGGGAAGGACACA. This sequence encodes CASSLRTGKDT. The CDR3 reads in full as CASSLRTGKDTEVFF.

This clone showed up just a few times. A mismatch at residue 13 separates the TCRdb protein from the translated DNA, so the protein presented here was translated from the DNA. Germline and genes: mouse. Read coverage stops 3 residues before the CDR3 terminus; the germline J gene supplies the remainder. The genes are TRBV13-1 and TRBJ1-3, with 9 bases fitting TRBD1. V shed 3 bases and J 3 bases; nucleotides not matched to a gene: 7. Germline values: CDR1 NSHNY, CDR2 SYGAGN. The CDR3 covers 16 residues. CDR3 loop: CASSGDRDRVGNTLYF. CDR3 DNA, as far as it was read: TGTGCCAGCAGTGGGGACCGGGACAGGGTTGGAAATACG.